Listed here are 18 T cell receptor beta chains from one sample, sequenced in a study of cytomegalovirus exposure and HLA in healthy donors. The primer mix had 60 Vbeta and 13 Jbeta primers. Here immunoSEQ multiplex PCR was the method, and the copy in TCRdb shows in-frame clones only, minus some. The sample contains about 180,000 clones, 70% to 85% of which appear only once. The specimen was PBMCs. The receptor source for this set is a woman aged 40 to 50 in good health and CMV-seronegative.

This clone was detected only a few times. V is TRBV5-4 and J is TRBJ2-3; the D gene is possibly TRBD2 (5 bases). CDR3 length: 15 residues. V was clipped by 0 bases and J by 5 bases, with 13 bases between them. CDR1 and CDR2 from the germline V gene are SGHNT and YYREEE (reference sequence). The CDR3 DNA sequence: TGTGCCAGCAGCTTGGATGCACGGGAAGGAGATACGCAGTATTTT. Amino acids: CASSLDAREGDTQYF.

The chain couples TRBV7-2 to TRBJ2-2; D perhaps matches TRBD2 (5 bases). V was clipped by 3 bases and J by 3 bases, with 5 bases between them. CDR1 is SGHTA, CDR2 FQGNSA, per germline. This CDR3 is 13 amino acids long. The CDR3 DNA is TGTGCCAGCAGCTTGAGGGACACCGGGGAGCTGTTTTTT. It codes for CASSLRDTGELFF.

This chain's CDR3 is CASSSRTGLANQETQYF. The DNA for the CDR3 is TGTGCCAGCAGCTCAAGGACGGGGCTAGCGAACCAAGAGACCCAGTACTTC. V gene TRBV5-8 combines with J gene TRBJ2-5; D is perhaps TRBD2 (6 bases). V lost 3 bases, J lost 0 bases, and 18 bases lay in between. The CDR3 totals 17 residues. Germline values: CDR1 SGHTS, CDR2 YDEGEE.

This clone was counted only a few times. J is TRBJ1-1 and V is TRBV20-1; 8 bases are shared with TRBD1. The V segment lost 6 bases and the J segment 8 bases; nucleotides outside the gene matches: 5. Germline CDR1 is DFQATT and CDR2 is SNEGSKA (reference sequence). The CDR3 is made up of 11 amino acids. CDR3 region: CSAEWDREAFF. The DNA for the CDR3 is TGCAGTGCGGAATGGGACAGGGAAGCTTTCTTT.

CDR3 in amino acids: CASSPGTGGNQPQHF. In DNA form, the CDR3 reads TGTGCCAGCAGTCCCGGGACAGGGGGCAATCAGCCCCAGCATTTT. This sequence joins TRBV6-4 and TRBJ1-5; 10 bases are shared with TRBD1. This CDR3 is built from 15 residues. Per germline, CDR1 MRHNA and CDR2 SNTAGT. The ends lost 5 bases at V and 2 bases at J; junction bases unmatched: 3.

Note on this clone: One end of the junction does not line up with germline, which may come from a read error. The rearrangement joins TRBV18 to TRBJ2-7, with 7 nucleotides matching TRBD1. The CDR3 totals 14 residues. The germline V gene has CDR1 KGHSH and CDR2 LQKENI. CDR3 residues: CANSPQGQGNEQYF. The DNA for the CDR3 is TGTGCCAACTCACCACAGGGGCAGGGGAACGAGCAGTACTTC.

The J gene is TRBJ1-1, the V gene TRBV5-6; D gene uncertain. The CDR3 is 13 residues long. CDR1 is SGHDT, CDR2 YYEEEE, per germline. V was shortened by 3 bases and J by 4 bases, with 10 bases between the two germline ends. CDR3 protein: CASSSGRGTEAFF. CDR3 coding DNA: TGTGCCAGCAGCTCGGGTCGTGGCACTGAAGCTTTCTTT.

The rearrangement uses TRBV29-1 and TRBJ2-2; 10 bases agree with TRBD2. CDR3 length: 15 amino acids. V shed 7 bases, J shed 2 bases, and the junction held 7 bases outside the gene matches. Per germline, CDR1 SQVTM and CDR2 ANQGSEA. The CDR3 region is CSARPLAGNTGELFF. CDR3 bases: TGCAGCGCCCGCCCACTAGCGGGAAACACCGGGGAGCTGTTTTTT.

The chain employs TRBV19 and TRBJ2-7; 7 bases match TRBD2. CDR1 is LNHDA, CDR2 SQIVND, per germline (reference sequence). V was clipped by 8 bases and J by 2 bases; unmatched bases: 12. The CDR3 runs 15 residues. Written as DNA, the CDR3 is TGTGCCAGTCGAGGTGCGGGAGCCTCCCCCTACGAGCAGTACTTC. This codes for CASRGAGASPYEQYF.

V and J are TRBV13 and TRBJ2-2; 8 positions match TRBD2. V dropped 7 bases and J dropped 2; count of bases not matched to a gene: 12. The germline gives CDR1 PRHDT, CDR2 FYEKMQ (reference sequence). The CDR3 spans 17 residues. The CDR3 bases are TGTGCCAGCATCGAAATGGCTAGCGGGCCTAACACCGGGGAGCTGTTTTTT. Its translation is CASIEMASGPNTGELFF.

The rearrangement joins TRBV28 to TRBJ1-5; TRBD1 matches at 7 bases. The CDR3 runs to 15 residues. Per the germline V gene, CDR1 is MDHEN and CDR2 is SYDVKM. The junction had 8 bases not matched to a gene; V was cut back by 7 bases and J by 2 bases. The DNA for the CDR3 is TGTGCCAGCATTACGACAGGGACAGGCAATCAGCCCCAGCATTTT. Residues: CASITTGTGNQPQHF. Full variable domain (missing parts from reference TRBV28 and TRBJ1-5): DVKVTQSSRYLVKRTGEKVFLECVQDMDHENMFWYRQDPGLGLRLIYFSYDVKMKEKGDIPEGYSVSREKKERFSLILESASTNQTSMYLCASITTGTGNQPQHFGDGTRLSIL.

The V call is TRBV6-6, the J call TRBJ1-2; the match to TRBD1 covers 9 bases. With V trimmed by 4 bases and J by 7 bases, 4 bases remained unmatched. The germline gives CDR1 MNHNY, CDR2 SVGAGI (reference sequence). The CDR3 runs 13 residues. The CDR3 reads CASSLQGAGGYTF. The CDR3 coding sequence is TGTGCCAGCAGTTTACAGGGGGCTGGTGGCTACACCTTC.

In this sample, this clone turned up a few times. The chain is built from TRBV4-1 and TRBJ1-1, with D tentatively TRBD1 (5 bases). With 2 bases removed from V and 1 base from J, the gap between germline ends came to 8 bases. Germline CDR1 is MGHRA and CDR2 is YSYEKL. This CDR3 is built from 14 residues. The CDR3 DNA is TGCGCCAGCAGCCAATTTAGGGGGAACACTGAAGCTTTCTTT. It encodes CASSQFRGNTEAFF.

The chain employs TRBV19 and TRBJ1-6, with D uncertain. CDR3 length: 13 residues. Germline CDR1 and CDR2: LNHDA and SQIVND (reference sequence). V was cut by 4 bases and J by 5 bases, with 6 bases left in between. The CDR3 protein is CASSNTNNSPLHF. As DNA, the CDR3 is TGTGCCAGTAGTAACACGAATAATTCACCCCTCCACTTT.

Remarks on this clone: Distinct nucleotide sequences in the sample also encode this CDR3. The chain combines TRBV5-8 with TRBJ1-4; 8 bases align to TRBD1. J gave up 8 bases and V 4 bases, and 10 bases lay outside the gene matches. Germline V gene sequence: CDR1 SGHTS, CDR2 YDEGEE. The CDR3 extends over 15 amino acids. As DNA, the CDR3 is TGTGCCAGCAGCACCTGGACAGGGAGCGGGGAAAAACTGTTTTTT. It translates to CASSTWTGSGEKLFF.

V and J are TRBV5-4 and TRBJ2-6, with D maybe TRBD2 (6 bases). Germline V lookup: CDR1 SGHNT, CDR2 YYREEE (reference sequence). The CDR3 is made up of 16 amino acids. V was pared by 4 bases and J by 4 bases, with 15 bases between. CDR3 loop: CASSLIGEAGANVLTF. The DNA of the CDR3 is TGTGCCAGCAGCCTGATAGGGGAGGCCGGGGCCAACGTCCTGACTTTC.

The chain employs TRBV6-1 and TRBJ1-2; D remains unclear. CDR1 and CDR2 from the germline V gene are MNHNS and SASEGT. V was shortened by 6 bases and J by 8 bases, with 16 bases between the two germline ends. The CDR3 has 13 residues. CDR3 sequence reads: CASRKDMTEGYTF. The CDR3 nucleotides are TGTGCCAGCAGAAAAGACATGACGGAAGGCTACACCTTC.

CDR3 loop: CASSPGGAATEAFF. The CDR3 region has the DNA TGTGCCAGCAGCCCCGGAGGGGCAGCGACTGAAGCTTTCTTT. The J gene is TRBJ1-1, the V gene TRBV5-5; D is perhaps TRBD1 (5 bases). The V and J ends lost 4 bases and 5 bases respectively, with 15 bases between them. The CDR3 loop spans 14 amino acids. Germline CDR1 SGHKS, CDR2 YYEKEE (reference sequence).